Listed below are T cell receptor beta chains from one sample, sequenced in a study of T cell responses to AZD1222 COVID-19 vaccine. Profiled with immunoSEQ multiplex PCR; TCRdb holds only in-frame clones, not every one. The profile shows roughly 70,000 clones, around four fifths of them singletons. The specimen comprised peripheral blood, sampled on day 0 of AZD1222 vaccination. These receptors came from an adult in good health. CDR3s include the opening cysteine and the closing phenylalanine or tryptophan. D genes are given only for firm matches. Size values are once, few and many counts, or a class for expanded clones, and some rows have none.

CASSLNSYEQYF	TGTGCCAGCAGCTTAAACAGCTACGAGCAGTACTTC	TRBJ2-7	.	TRBV7-9	.
CASSVGSGANVLTF	TGTGCCAGCAGTGTGGGCTCTGGGGCCAACGTCCTGACTTTC	TRBJ2-6	.	TRBV6-4	once
CATAGYSTEAFF	TGTGCCACCGCCGGGTATTCCACTGAAGCTTTCTTT	TRBJ1-1	.	TRBV6-5	few
CASKDRGDDGYTF	TGTGCCAGTAAGGACAGGGGGGATGATGGCTACACCTTC	TRBJ1-2	TRBD1	TRBV19	.
CASSPSTDTQYF	TGTGCCAGCAGCCCCAGCACAGATACGCAGTATTTT	TRBJ2-3	.	TRBV7-9	.
CASSLMGGRNQPQHF	TGCGCCAGCAGCTTGATGGGTGGGCGCAATCAGCCCCAGCATTTT	TRBJ1-5	.	TRBV5-1	.
CAWSPGLATYEQYF	TGTGCCTGGAGCCCGGGACTAGCGACCTACGAGCAGTACTTC	TRBJ2-7	TRBD2	TRBV30	.
CSASKGVGQPQHF	TGCAGTGCTAGTAAGGGCGTTGGTCAGCCCCAGCATTTT	TRBJ1-5	.	TRBV20-1	.
CASSSRGREVNSPLHF	TGTGCCAGCAGCTCCCGAGGACGGGAGGTGAATTCACCCCTCCACTTT	TRBJ1-6	.	TRBV14	.
CASSYRGFSGNTIYF	TGTGCCAGCAGTTACCGGGGCTTCTCTGGAAACACCATATATTTT	TRBJ1-3	.	TRBV28	.